The 27 T cell receptor beta chains reported below all come from one sample, sequenced in a study of cytomegalovirus exposure and HLA in healthy donors. 13 Jbeta primers and 60 Vbeta primers were used for the PCR. Produced via immunoSEQ multiplex PCR; TCRdb's table is partial and in-frame only. The profile shows over 150,000 clones, 68% of them singletons. The sample comprised PBMCs. These receptors all come from a middle-aged woman in good health and CMV-seropositive.

V usage is TRBV2 and J usage is TRBJ2-4, with 7 bases lining up with TRBD1. Germline V gene sequence: CDR1 SNHLY, CDR2 FYNNEI. The CDR3 spans 14 residues. The trim removed 8 bases at V and 7 bases at J, leaving 11 bases unmatched. CDR3 in amino acids: CASHLTRQGNIQYF. CDR3 bases: TGTGCCAGCCATCTGACGAGACAGGGTAACATTCAGTACTTC.

Here the CDR3 DNA reads TGTGCCAGCAGTCTCGGACAGGGGGCAGGAGATACGCAGTATTTT. It codes for CASSLGQGAGDTQYF. The gene calls are TRBV27 and TRBJ2-3, with 11 bases fitting TRBD1. The germline V gene has CDR1 MNHEY and CDR2 SMNVEV (reference sequence). V was clipped by 5 bases and J by 5 bases; unmatched bases: 6. The CDR3 contains 15 residues.

J is TRBJ2-3 and V is TRBV27; 7 bases fit TRBD1. Germline V gene sequence: CDR1 MNHEY, CDR2 SMNVEV (reference sequence). The CDR3 sequence is 14 residues long. The junction had 2 bases not matched to a gene; V was cut back by 4 bases and J by 1 base. As DNA, the CDR3 is TGTGCCAGCAGTTGGGGACAGCGCACAGATACGCAGTATTTT. Translating gives CASSWGQRTDTQYF.

The J gene is TRBJ2-1, the V gene TRBV5-8; D is possibly TRBD2 (6 bases). CDR1 SGHTS and CDR2 YDEGEE come from the germline V gene. This CDR3 spans 14 amino acids. Trimming took off 7 bases at V and 2 bases at J, with 13 bases between the two ends. The DNA of the CDR3 is TGTGCCAGCGCTCCCGGGAGAACCTACAATGAGCAGTTCTTC. As protein: CASAPGRTYNEQFF.

The rearrangement joins TRBV28 to TRBJ2-5, with 10 bases matching TRBD2. The DNA end is more similar to TRBJ2-7, so the J call may be wrong. The CDR3 contains 14 residues. Germline CDR1 reads MDHEN; CDR2 reads SYDVKM. CDR3 residues: CASSSSGSSGEQYF. CDR3 DNA sequence: TGTGCCAGCAGTTCTAGCGGGAGCTCCGGCGAGCAGTACTTC.

This chain's CDR3 is CASNRGGNTGELFF. The DNA of the CDR3 is TGTGCCAGCAACCGGGGAGGCAACACCGGGGAGCTGTTTTTT. The gene calls are TRBV28 and TRBJ2-2, with D tentatively TRBD2 (6 bases). CDR1 MDHEN and CDR2 SYDVKM come from the germline V gene. The ends were cut back, 7 bases at V and 2 bases at J, with 11 bases in the middle. The CDR3 covers 14 residues.

Only a few counts were recorded for this clone. A read error may account for a junction end that differs from germline. J is TRBJ1-1 and V is TRBV7-9, with D hard to call. CDR1 and CDR2 from the germline V gene are SEHNR and FQNEAQ (reference sequence). CDR3 length: 12 amino acids. CDR3 in amino acids: CSSSYLQSEAFF. The CDR3 nucleotides are TGTTCCAGCAGCTACCTACAGTCAGAAGCTTTCTTT.

The chain links TRBV19 to TRBJ2-1; 9 bases agree with TRBD1. Germline-derived CDR1 and CDR2 are LNHDA and SQIVND (reference sequence). V trimming: 3 bases; J trimming: 0 bases; junction bases outside the gene matches: 0. The CDR3 is made up of 15 amino acids. The CDR3 is CASSMGQGSYNEQFF. The CDR3 region has the DNA TGTGCCAGTAGTATGGGACAGGGCTCCTACAATGAGCAGTTCTTC.

This chain links TRBV2 with TRBJ2-2, with 11 bases matching TRBD2. Germline CDR1 SNHLY, CDR2 FYNNEI. Germline trimming cut 2 bases from V and 6 bases from J; bases unmatched to any gene: 2. This CDR3 spans 15 amino acids. The CDR3 region is CASSELAGGSGELFF. The CDR3 DNA sequence: TGTGCCAGCAGTGAACTAGCGGGGGGTTCCGGGGAGCTGTTTTTT.

This rearrangement joins TRBV27 to TRBJ1-2, with 10 bases lining up with TRBD1. Trimming cost V 5 bases and J 6 bases; bases outside gene matches: 9. CDR3 length equals 15 residues. Per germline, CDR1 MNHEY and CDR2 SMNVEV (reference sequence). The CDR3 reads CASSPRTGGLDGYTF. The DNA of the CDR3 is TGTGCCAGCAGTCCTCGGACAGGGGGTCTAGATGGCTACACCTTC.

A few counts support this clone. The genes are TRBV5-6 and TRBJ1-3; the D gene is possibly TRBD1 (5 bases). The CDR3 covers 16 residues. Trimming removed 3 bases from V and 0 bases from J, with 13 bases in between. Germline V lookup: CDR1 SGHDT, CDR2 YYEEEE. The CDR3 sequence: CASSSPTAHSGNTIYF. DNA of the CDR3: TGTGCCAGCAGCTCACCGACAGCCCACTCTGGAAACACCATATATTTT.

This chain links TRBV9 with TRBJ2-7; 10 positions match TRBD1. CDR3 size: 15 residues. CDR1 SGDLS and CDR2 YYNGEE come from the germline V gene. V trimming: 3 bases; J trimming: 2 bases; junction bases outside the gene matches: 5. The CDR3 protein is CASSETGGLTYEQYF. As DNA, the CDR3 is TGTGCCAGCAGCGAGACAGGGGGCTTAACCTACGAGCAGTACTTC.

V is TRBV28 and J is TRBJ1-2, with a weak D call TRBD1 (6 bases). The length of the CDR3 is 12 residues. The germline CDR1 and CDR2 sequences are MDHEN and SYDVKM. Deletions cut 10 bases from V and 2 bases from J, with 11 bases between. This CDR3 reads CATEGGNYGYTF. The CDR3 DNA reads TGTGCCACTGAGGGGGGGAACTATGGCTACACCTTC.

The genes are TRBV10-2 and TRBJ2-5; 9 nucleotides align to TRBD2. The DNA end is more similar to TRBJ2-7, so the J call may be wrong. The CDR3 is 16 amino acids. Germline CDR1 is WSHSY and CDR2 is SAAADI. This CDR3 is CASSESSGRRAYEQYF. CDR3 in DNA: TGCGCCAGCAGCGAAAGTAGCGGGAGACGCGCCTACGAGCAGTACTTC.

This sequence joins TRBV7-6 and TRBJ2-6; D possibly corresponds to TRBD1 (5 bases). The CDR3 is 17 amino acids. The V end lost 3 bases, the J end lost 0 bases, and 12 bases lay between the germline ends. Germline V gives CDR1 SGHVS, CDR2 FNYEAQ. The CDR3 is CASSFRTPLSGANVLTF. CDR3 DNA sequence: TGTGCCAGCAGCTTTAGGACACCTCTCTCTGGGGCCAACGTCCTGACTTTC.

The gene calls are TRBV19 and TRBJ2-3; tentative D call: TRBD2 (5 bases). Trimming removed 1 base from V and 2 bases from J, with 13 bases in between. This CDR3 is built from 16 residues. Germline CDR1 is LNHDA and CDR2 is SQIVND (reference sequence). The CDR3 nucleotides are TGTGCCAGTAGTATAGGAGGGCGCGGGTACACAGATACGCAGTATTTT. Translating gives CASSIGGRGYTDTQYF.

The rearrangement joins TRBV7-2 to TRBJ2-7; D might be TRBD1 (5 bases). Trimming cost V 5 bases and J 2 bases, with 16 bases left between them. CDR3 size: 15 residues. The V gene's germline CDR1 is SGHTA and CDR2 FQGNSA. CDR3 in DNA: TGTGCCAGCAGCGCCGACACACTCAGGGCCTACGAGCAGTACTTC. It codes for CASSADTLRAYEQYF.

This clone has only one observation. V and J are TRBV28 and TRBJ2-7; TRBD2 matches 11 bases. CDR3 size: 15 residues. V lost 4 bases and J lost 4; bases outside the gene matches: 6. The germline CDR1 and CDR2 sequences are MDHEN and SYDVKM. The CDR3 region has the DNA TGTGCCAGCAGTTCGACTAGCGGGAATACTTACGAGCAGTACTTC. This sequence encodes CASSSTSGNTYEQYF.

This clone was seen a handful of times. V and J are TRBV19 and TRBJ1-2; D is undetermined. The V end lost 4 bases, the J end lost 2 bases, and 11 bases lay between the germline ends. Germline V gene lookup returns CDR1 LNHDA and CDR2 SQIVND (reference sequence). The CDR3 contains 14 residues. The CDR3 region has the DNA TGTGCCAGTAGTACAGGATACTTAAACTATGGCTACACCTTC. This encodes CASSTGYLNYGYTF.

Only a few counts were recorded for this clone. The CDR3 bases are TGTGCCAGCAGCTTAGATCAGGGAGGGGCAGATCAGCCCCAGCATTTT. Encoded protein: CASSLDQGGADQPQHF. The chain combines TRBV11-3 with TRBJ1-5, with D possibly matching TRBD1 (5 bases). The CDR3 spans 16 residues. Trimming removed 0 bases at V and 5 bases at J, with 14 bases between. In germline, CDR1 is SGHNT, CDR2 YENEEA.

As to this clone: Additional DNA sequences in this sample encode the identical CDR3. The chain is built from TRBV25-1 and TRBJ2-5; 9 bases agree with TRBD2. The germline V gene encodes CDR1 MGHDK and CDR2 SYGVNS. The CDR3 runs 14 residues. J lost 0 bases, V lost 6 bases, and 2 bases had no gene match. The CDR3 loop reads CASSSGRYQETQYF. DNA for the CDR3: TGTGCCAGCAGCAGCGGGAGGTACCAAGAGACCCAGTACTTC. The full variable domain, with the rest looked up from reference TRBV25-1 and TRBJ2-5, is EADIYQTPRYLVIGTGKKITLECSQTMGHDKMYWYQQDPGMELHLIHYSYGVNSTEKGDLSSESTVSRIRTEHFPLTLESARPSHTSQYLCASSSGRYQETQYFGPGTRLLVL.

The chain combines TRBV5-1 with TRBJ2-2, with 7 positions matching TRBD2. V lost 7 bases to trimming and J lost 0 bases; unmatched junction nucleotides: 6. The CDR3 sequence is 15 residues long. From germline, CDR1 is SGHRS and CDR2 YFSETQ. In DNA form, the CDR3 reads TGCGCCAGCTCTCGGGACTACCCGAACACCGGGGAGCTGTTTTTT. It specifies CASSRDYPNTGELFF.

This clone was counted once. The chain uses TRBV5-1 and TRBJ2-7; D is uncertain. V lost 0 bases and J lost 1, with 8 bases in between. This CDR3 comprises 14 residues. Germline-derived CDR1 and CDR2 are SGHRS and YFSETQ. Here the CDR3 reads CASSLGEVSYEQYF. DNA for the CDR3: TGCGCCAGCAGCTTGGGTGAGGTATCCTACGAGCAGTACTTC.

The chain recombines TRBV29-1 with TRBJ1-1; D remains unclear. CDR1 and CDR2 (germline): SQVTM, ANQGSEA. V was trimmed by 6 bases and J by 7 bases, leaving 18 bases between them. CDR3 length: 13 amino acids. CDR3 coding DNA: TGCAGCGTCTCCCCATTCGCGGGAGGTGAAGCTTTCTTT. Amino acids: CSVSPFAGGEAFF.

The chain employs TRBV4-3 and TRBJ1-5, with D perhaps TRBD1 (5 bases). In germline, CDR1 is LGHNA, CDR2 YSLEER. V lost 0 bases, J lost 6 bases, and 12 bases lay in between. The CDR3 spans 15 residues. The CDR3 sequence is CASSQDRAGFQPQHF. CDR3 nucleotides: TGCGCCAGCAGCCAAGATCGGGCAGGGTTTCAGCCCCAGCATTTT.

This clone was found a few times. CDR3 region: CASSLANEQYF. The CDR3 region has the DNA TGTGCCAGCAGTCTAGCAAACGAGCAGTACTTC. This chain joins TRBV25-1 and TRBJ2-5; D is possibly TRBD2 (5 bases). The J call may be incorrect, as the DNA end agrees better with TRBJ2-7. The CDR3 sequence is 11 residues long. Germline V gene sequence: CDR1 MGHDK, CDR2 SYGVNS.

This clone was recorded once. This sequence joins TRBV19 and TRBJ1-5; perhaps TRBD1 as D (6 bases). Trimming shortened V by 5 bases and J by 5 bases, and 13 bases separated the two germline ends. CDR3 length: 14 residues. Germline CDR1 LNHDA, CDR2 SQIVND (reference sequence). As DNA, the CDR3 is TGTGCCAGTAGTGTGGACAGTTTGCATCAGCCCCAGCATTTT. It codes for CASSVDSLHQPQHF. Full variable domain (outside the CDR3, taken from reference TRBV19 and TRBJ1-5): DGGITQSPKYLFRKEGQNVTLSCEQNLNHDAMYWYRQDPGQGLRLIYYSQIVNDFQKGDIAEGYSVSREKKESFPLTVTSAQKNPTAFYLCASSVDSLHQPQHFGDGTRLSIL.